This T cell receptor (beta chain) was captured in a study of blood T cell repertoires in COVID-19. Generated by immunoSEQ multiplex PCR, the TCRdb table keeps only in-frame clones and is missing some. This sample has 65,000 to 85,000 clones; 75% to 90% occur once, and the top ten carry approximately 2.9%. The CDR3 runs 14 residues. CDR1 and CDR2 (germline): MNHGY, SAAAGT. Losses at the gene ends were 9 bases for V and 1 base for J; bases not matched to a gene: 7. The sequenced sample consisted of peripheral blood. V usage is TRBV6-8 and J usage is TRBJ2-3, with 7 nucleotides matching TRBD2. The sequence was collected from a man aged 45-65 years with acute or convalescent COVID-19. The CDR3: CASKSGTRTDTQYF. The CDR3 region has the DNA TGTGCCAGTAAAAGCGGGACCCGCACAGATACGCAGTATTTT.